The subject of this entry is one TCR beta chain. Under the authors' procedure: Amplifying reference gene primers gave estimates of nucleated cell counts. Repertoires were generated with immunoSEQ multiplex PCR, while TCRdb's copy carries only in-frame clones and drops some. The D gene and trimming were derived from the DNA, and the V and J assignments and clone size from that table. The table lists about 97,000 clones, around four fifths of them singletons. The CDR3 extends over 14 amino acids. Per germline, CDR1 LNHDA and CDR2 SQIVND (reference sequence). V shed 6 bases and J shed 3 bases, with 15 bases lying between them. These data come from a study of blood T cell repertoires in COVID-19. Study at large: PBMCs, B-cell-depleted T cells, or T cells were the source of the cDNA or gDNA that made up the material.

The source material was peripheral blood. This clonotype originated in a man aged 55 to 70 with active or convalescent COVID-19. V usage is TRBV19 and J usage is TRBJ2-7, with a possible D match to TRBD1 (5 bases). The CDR3 DNA is TGTGCCAGTAGGTCTTCTATCGGACACTACGAGCAGTACTTC. Amino acids: CASRSSIGHYEQYF. Variable domain in full (rest from reference TRBV19 and TRBJ2-7): DGGITQSPKYLFRKEGQNVTLSCEQNLNHDAMYWYRQDPGQGLRLIYYSQIVNDFQKGDIAEGYSVSREKKESFPLTVTSAQKNPTAFYLCASRSSIGHYEQYFGPGTRLTVT.